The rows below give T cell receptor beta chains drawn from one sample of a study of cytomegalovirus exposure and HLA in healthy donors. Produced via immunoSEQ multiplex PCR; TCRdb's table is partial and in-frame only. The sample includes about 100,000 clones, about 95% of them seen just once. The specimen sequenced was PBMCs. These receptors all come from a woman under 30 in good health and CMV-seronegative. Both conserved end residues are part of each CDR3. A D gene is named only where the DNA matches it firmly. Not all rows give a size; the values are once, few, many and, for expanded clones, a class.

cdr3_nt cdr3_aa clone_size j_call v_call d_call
TGCGCCAGCAGCCCAAAAGGGGCCGCGGGCTACACCTTC CASSPKGAAGYTF - TRBJ1-2 TRBV4-3 -
TGTGCCATCAGTCCACGGGACACAGTTTTAGAGCAGTACTTC CAISPRDTVLEQYF once TRBJ2-7 TRBV10-3 -
TGCGCCAGCAGCTTAGGGGTTTATGGCTACACCTTC CASSLGVYGYTF - TRBJ1-2 TRBV5-1 -
TGCAGCGTCGCCGGGACTAGCGGGGGCGAAGGGTCCTACAATGAGCAGTTCTTC CSVAGTSGGEGSYNEQFF once TRBJ2-1 TRBV29-1 TRBD2
TGTGCCAGCAGCGTAGGTACAGGGACAGCCTCTGGAAACACCATATATTTT CASSVGTGTASGNTIYF - TRBJ1-3 TRBV9 TRBD1
TGCGCCAGCAGTCCCGGGACTAGCGGGGGAGGTGAGCAGTTCTTC CASSPGTSGGGEQFF - TRBJ2-1 TRBV10-1 TRBD2
TGTGCCAGCAGCTTATTGCTCCCTGGCACCGAGCAGTACTTC CASSLLLPGTEQYF - TRBJ2-7 TRBV7-9 -
TGTGCCAGTAGTATAGCAGAAAATGAGCAGTTCTTC CASSIAENEQFF - TRBJ2-1 TRBV19 -
TGTGCCATCGAGACAGGTCTAGGGTACGAGCAGTACTTC CAIETGLGYEQYF - TRBJ2-7 TRBV2 -
TGCGCCAGCAGCTCGGGACTAGCGGAAGAGACCCAGTACTTC CASSSGLAEETQYF - TRBJ2-5 TRBV5-1 TRBD2
TGTGCCAGCAGCGTGTCTCTTCCGGGACTAGCGAACACCGGGGAGCTGTTTTTT CASSVSLPGLANTGELFF - TRBJ2-2 TRBV9 TRBD2
TGTGCCAGCAGCGCCGGACTAGCGGAAGACAATGAGCAGTTCTTC CASSAGLAEDNEQFF - TRBJ2-1 TRBV9 TRBD2
TGTGCCAGCAGCTTCGCCCTCGAGCGGGGGGGCAAGGAGGGTGAGCAGTTCTTC CASSFALERGGKEGEQFF - TRBJ2-1 TRBV13 TRBD2
TGTGCCAGCAGCCACGGGGGCTCCTACAATGAGCAGTTCTTC CASSHGGSYNEQFF - TRBJ2-1 TRBV7-6 -
TGTGCCAGCAGTTTAATCGGGGGGGCAGGGGAGACCCAGTACTTC CASSLIGGAGETQYF - TRBJ2-5 TRBV27 TRBD2
TGTGCCAGCAGCCTTCTTAGCGGGGACGATTCAGATACGCAGTATTTT CASSLLSGDDSDTQYF - TRBJ2-3 TRBV4-2 TRBD2
TGTGCCAGTGGGGTAGAGGGGCCAGGGGTCGTTTCAGATACGCAGTATTTT CASGVEGPGVVSDTQYF - TRBJ2-3 TRBV19 -
TGCGCCAGCAGGGCTAGTTTCTCCTATCTCACAGATACGCAGTATTTT CASRASFSYLTDTQYF - TRBJ2-3 TRBV5-1 -
TGTGCCTGGACCCCCGGGACAGGAGAGACCCAGTACTTC CAWTPGTGETQYF - TRBJ2-5 TRBV30 TRBD1
TGTGCCAGCAGCCCAGAGGGTAGGGGGTCCTATGGCTACACCTTC CASSPEGRGSYGYTF - TRBJ1-2 TRBV7-2 -
TGTGCCAGCTCCCAAACAGGGGGCCAAAACATTCAGTACTTC CASSQTGGQNIQYF once TRBJ2-4 TRBV18 TRBD1
TGTGCCAGCAGTGAACCGACCGACAGGCTATTGTTACCCCTCCACTTT CASSEPTDRLLLPLHF - TRBJ1-6 TRBV2 -
TGTGCCAGCAGTTCCAGGGCTTTCGCTGAAGCTTTCTTT CASSSRAFAEAFF - TRBJ1-1 TRBV28 -
TGTGCCAGCAGCCCCCGGACTGAAGCTTTCTTT CASSPRTEAFF - TRBJ1-1 TRBV7-9 -
TGTGCCTGGAGAGCAGGGGGCCCCAATCAGCCCCAGCATTTT CAWRAGGPNQPQHF - TRBJ1-5 TRBV30 TRBD1
TGTGCCAGCAGTTCCTTCCTGACTAGCGGGGGCCTCTGGACCCAGTACTTC CASSSFLTSGGLWTQYF - TRBJ2-5 TRBV27 TRBD2
TGCAGTGCTAGAGCGGACATGGAAGCTTTCTTT CSARADMEAFF - TRBJ1-1 TRBV20-1 -
TGTGCCAGCAGCCCCAGGACAGCCTCCAATGAGCAGTTCTTC CASSPRTASNEQFF - TRBJ2-1 TRBV11-3 -
TGTGCCAGCAGCCAAGTAGCGGGAGGCAGGGATACGCAGTATTTT CASSQVAGGRDTQYF - TRBJ2-3 TRBV14 TRBD2
TGTGCCTGGAGGAGGGTAACCGGGGAGCTGTTTTTT CAWRRVTGELFF - TRBJ2-2 TRBV30 -
TGTGCCAGTAGTACCAGGGGCGAAGGAAACACTGAAGCTTTCTTT CASSTRGEGNTEAFF - TRBJ1-1 TRBV19 -
TGTGCCAGCAGTCCAGGGGGGACAGGGTCCCCCACAGATACGCAGTATTTT CASSPGGTGSPTDTQYF - TRBJ2-3 TRBV6-4 TRBD1
TGTGCCAGCAGCTTAGCGGCAGGGGGAGTGGGGCCCCAGCATTTT CASSLAAGGVGPQHF - TRBJ1-5 TRBV7-8 TRBD1
TGTGCCAGTAGTAGGGAAGATGGGACAAATCAGCCCCAGCATTTT CASSREDGTNQPQHF - TRBJ1-5 TRBV19 -
TGTGCCAGCAGTGCAAGGGGTGGCTACACCTTC CASSARGGYTF - TRBJ1-2 TRBV25-1 -
TGTGCCACCGGGATCTCTAGCTCCTACGAGCAGTACTTC CATGISSSYEQYF - TRBJ2-7 TRBV11-2 -
TGCGCCAGCAGTCCTGCGCCGGTTAGCACAGATACGCAGTATTTT CASSPAPVSTDTQYF - TRBJ2-3 TRBV4-1 -
TGTGCCAGCACCGTACAGGGAGCAACTAATGAAAAACTGTTTTTT CASTVQGATNEKLFF - TRBJ1-4 TRBV7-2 -
TGCGCCAGCAGCTTGGATCAGCCGACTGTAAGCACAGATACGCAGTATTTT CASSLDQPTVSTDTQYF - TRBJ2-3 TRBV5-1 -
TGTGCCAGTAGCAAACAGGGGGCCCAATCCTACGAGCAGTACTTC CASSKQGAQSYEQYF once TRBJ2-7 TRBV19 TRBD1
TGTGCCAGCACCACATTGACAGGTCCGGGGGGAGAGCAGTACTTC CASTTLTGPGGEQYF - TRBJ2-7 TRBV6-1 -
TGTGCCAGCAGCTTAGAGGTTTGGGGGGACGAGCAGTACTTC CASSLEVWGDEQYF - TRBJ2-7 TRBV7-9 -
TGTGCCAGCAGCTTTGGCCATGGCTACACCTTC CASSFGHGYTF - TRBJ1-2 TRBV11-3 -
TGTGCCAGCAGTGAATTTCGTAGAGGCGGCTACACCTTC CASSEFRRGGYTF - TRBJ1-2 TRBV6-1 -
TGTGCCAGCAGCCCTACAGGGGTCGGAGATGGCTACACCTTC CASSPTGVGDGYTF - TRBJ1-2 TRBV6-5 TRBD1
TGTGCCAGCAGCGTAGATGAGGGTGGAATCGGCGAGCAGTACTTC CASSVDEGGIGEQYF once TRBJ2-7 TRBV9 -
TGTGCCAGCAGCTTGGTACTAGCGGGAGGCTTAGCGCGTGAGCAGTTCTTC CASSLVLAGGLAREQFF - TRBJ2-1 TRBV5-4 TRBD2
TGTGCCAGCAGCCAAGACCCCGGGACAGGGGCAGATACGCAGTATTTT CASSQDPGTGADTQYF - TRBJ2-3 TRBV4-2 TRBD1
TGTGCCAGCAGCCTGTCCGAGAGGAACAATGAGCAGTTCTTC CASSLSERNNEQFF - TRBJ2-1 TRBV6-5 -
TGTGCCAGCAGCCTGACAGGGGTCGAGCAGTACTTC CASSLTGVEQYF - TRBJ2-7 TRBV7-9 TRBD1
TGTGCCAGCACGGGCGGGTCGGGTCAGCCCCAGCATTTT CASTGGSGQPQHF - TRBJ1-5 TRBV6-1 -
TGTGCCAGCAGTGAGAGGGGCGGGAGGAGAGAGACCCAGTACTTC CASSERGGRRETQYF - TRBJ2-5 TRBV6-1 TRBD2
TGTGCCAGCGCCGTCTTGGCGGGAGTTAGCACAGATACGCAGTATTTT CASAVLAGVSTDTQYF - TRBJ2-3 TRBV27 TRBD2
TGTGCCAGTACCCGCGCTCCAAGCTCCTACAATGAGCAGTTCTTC CASTRAPSSYNEQFF - TRBJ2-1 TRBV19 -
- CASILAVQETQYF - TRBJ2-5 TRBV2 -
TGTGCCAGCAGCTCGCGACTAGCGGGGGGGCATGAGCAGTTCTTC CASSSRLAGGHEQFF - TRBJ2-1 TRBV5-4 TRBD2
TGCGCCAGCAGCGAGGGGGCGCGGGAGACCCAGTACTTC CASSEGARETQYF - TRBJ2-5 TRBV5-1 TRBD1
TGCGCCACCCTCAGGGGGTGGAACACTGAAGCTTTCTTT CATLRGWNTEAFF - TRBJ1-1 TRBV10-1 TRBD1
TGTGCCAGCAGTGACCCACTACCAGATACGCAGTATTTT CASSDPLPDTQYF - TRBJ2-3 TRBV6-4 -
TGTGCCAGTAGTATGGACAGGGCCGTTCGATACGAGCAGTACTTC CASSMDRAVRYEQYF - TRBJ2-7 TRBV19 TRBD1